This T cell receptor beta chain was captured in a study of T cell responses to AZD1222 COVID-19 vaccine. Generated by immunoSEQ multiplex PCR, the TCRdb table keeps only in-frame clones and is missing some. The table records 140,000 to 150,000 clones, roughly 88% of them present only once. The CDR3 consists of 15 residues. V was clipped by 5 bases and J by 2 bases; unmatched bases: 4. The V gene's germline CDR1 is SNHLY and CDR2 FYNNEI. This chain uses TRBV2 with TRBJ2-3; 10 bases agree with TRBD2. The sequences come from peripheral blood, collected on day 0 of AZD1222 vaccination. The TCR comes from an adult in good health. The CDR3 nucleotides are TGTGCCAGCAGTAAGACTAGCGGGTACACAGATACGCAGTATTTT. The encoded protein is CASSKTSGYTDTQYF.